The next 18 T cell receptor beta chains were all read from a single sample in a study of cytomegalovirus exposure and HLA in healthy donors. The data were produced by immunoSEQ multiplex PCR, yet TCRdb's version contains in-frame clones alone and is incomplete. The sample holds under 150,000 clones, around nine tenths seen once. The material sequenced was PBMCs. The receptors come from a woman younger than 35 in good health and CMV-seropositive.

The chain employs TRBV28 and TRBJ2-7; tentatively, D is TRBD1 (7 bases). V lost 2 bases to trimming and J lost 7 bases, with 18 bases between them. Germline V gene sequence: CDR1 MDHEN, CDR2 SYDVKM. The CDR3 runs 15 residues. The CDR3 region is CASSLVEGATNEQYF. The CDR3 DNA is TGTGCCAGCAGTTTAGTGGAGGGGGCGACGAATGAGCAGTACTTC.

There are a few counts of this clone. The gene calls are TRBV10-3 and TRBJ2-7; D is undetermined. Germline V gene lookup returns CDR1 ENHRY and CDR2 SYGVKD. V lost 6 bases, J lost 0 bases, and 3 bases lay in between. This CDR3 spans 11 amino acids. CDR3 DNA: TGTGCCATCAGCTACTCCTACGAGCAGTACTTC. Translation: CAISYSYEQYF.

The V call is TRBV7-3, the J call TRBJ2-3, with 9 bases lining up with TRBD2. The germline CDR1 and CDR2 sequences are SGHTA and FQGTGA. After removal of 5 bases from V and 8 bases from J, the junction contained 14 bases not matched to a gene. This CDR3 comprises 16 residues. The CDR3 here is CASSHKRGEDGSTQYF. The CDR3 DNA sequence: TGTGCCAGCAGCCACAAGCGGGGGGAGGACGGTAGTACGCAGTATTTT.

V is TRBV15 and J is TRBJ2-3; tentatively, D is TRBD2 (6 bases). With 3 bases removed from V and 4 bases from J, the gap between germline ends came to 8 bases. The germline V gene encodes CDR1 LNHNV and CDR2 YYDKDF (reference sequence). This CDR3 spans 13 amino acids. The CDR3 here is CATSRGGSDTQYF. The CDR3 DNA sequence: TGTGCCACCAGCAGGGGAGGATCAGATACGCAGTATTTT.

The V gene is TRBV28, the J gene TRBJ2-1, with TRBD1 identical over 9 bases. CDR3 length equals 17 residues. In germline, CDR1 is MDHEN, CDR2 SYDVKM. V trimming: 7 bases; J trimming: 0 bases; junction bases outside the gene matches: 10. In DNA form, the CDR3 reads TGTGCCAGCAACCCGGGACAGGGCGTAGACTCCTACAATGAGCAGTTCTTC. This translates into CASNPGQGVDSYNEQFF.

J is TRBJ1-1 and V is TRBV30; D remains ambiguous. The length of the CDR3 is 13 residues. The germline V gene encodes CDR1 GTSNPN and CDR2 SVGIG (reference sequence). Trimming took 0 bases from V and 6 from J, leaving 11 bases between them. CDR3 amino acids: CAWSVPGKAEAFF. In nucleotides, the CDR3 is TGTGCCTGGAGTGTGCCCGGGAAGGCTGAAGCTTTCTTT.

CDR3 bases: TGTGCCAGCTCACCACCTATTGCCGGCGGGAGGATGAGCTCCTACAATGAGCAGTTCTTC. Translating it yields CASSPPIAGGRMSSYNEQFF. The chain uses TRBV18 and TRBJ2-1; 8 bases match TRBD2. Trimming removed 0 bases from V and 0 bases from J; junction bases left unmatched: 13. The CDR3 is made up of 20 amino acids. CDR1 and CDR2 from the germline V gene are KGHSH and LQKENI.

The chain uses TRBV7-3 and TRBJ1-6, with 10 bases identical to TRBD1. The CDR3 is made up of 14 amino acids. The V and J ends lost 5 bases and 10 bases, in that order; junction bases with no gene match: 5. Per the germline V gene, CDR1 is SGHTA and CDR2 is FQGTGA. Written as DNA, the CDR3 is TGTGCCAGCAGCAGGGGGACAGGGGTCTCACCCCTCCACTTT. Its protein product is CASSRGTGVSPLHF.

The chain uses TRBV10-2 and TRBJ1-1; D is perhaps TRBD1 (6 bases). This CDR3 contains 13 residues. The V gene lost 10 bases and the J gene lost 2 bases, with 14 bases spanning the gap. Looked up from germline, CDR1 is WSHSY and CDR2 is SAAADI. CDR3 DNA sequence: TGCGCCACCGACAATGGGGGCAACACTGAAGCTTTCTTT. It specifies CATDNGGNTEAFF.

This clone has only a few counts. The V call is TRBV28, the J call TRBJ1-2; TRBD1 aligns across 7 bases. The V segment lost 4 bases and the J segment 8 bases; nucleotides outside the gene matches: 4. Germline loops: CDR1 MDHEN, CDR2 SYDVKM. CDR3 size: 12 residues. In DNA form, the CDR3 reads TGTGCCAGCAGTTCTCAGGGGGGCGGCTACACCTTC. Translating it yields CASSSQGGGYTF.

The V and J genes are TRBV6-1 and TRBJ2-7; perhaps TRBD2 as D (6 bases). Germline V gene data show CDR1 as MNHNS and CDR2 as SASEGT. This CDR3 has 15 residues. Trimming pared 1 base from V and 3 bases from J, leaving 13 bases between. The CDR3 loop is CASSEGGSRGYEQYF. The CDR3 DNA follows: TGTGCCAGCAGTGAAGGGGGGTCGCGGGGCTACGAGCAGTACTTC.

The chain uses TRBV6-1 and TRBJ2-3; 9 positions agree with TRBD2. V gave up 0 bases and J gave up 2 bases; unmatched junction bases: 6. The CDR3 has 17 residues. Germline CDR1 MNHNS, CDR2 SASEGT. CDR3 nucleotides: TGTGCCAGCAGTGAAGCGCTTCCTAGCGGGAACACAGATACGCAGTATTTT. This codes for CASSEALPSGNTDTQYF.

This chain joins TRBV6-1 and TRBJ1-5, with TRBD1 identical over 8 bases. The V segment lost 6 bases and the J segment 6 bases; nucleotides outside the gene matches: 4. CDR3 size: 13 residues. Germline CDR1 MNHNS, CDR2 SASEGT. DNA of the CDR3: TGTGCCAGCAGCAGGGGGCAGGGTCAGCCCCAGCATTTT. Translating it yields CASSRGQGQPQHF.

This rearrangement joins TRBV4-2 to TRBJ2-3, with 8 positions matching TRBD2. The ends lost 4 bases at V and 0 bases at J; junction bases unmatched: 18. Per germline, CDR1 LGHNA and CDR2 YNFKEQ. The CDR3 extends over 20 amino acids. The CDR3 region is CASSLVPPGGSGDSTDTQYF. CDR3 sequence (DNA): TGTGCCAGCAGCCTCGTTCCCCCCGGGGGTAGCGGGGATAGCACAGATACGCAGTATTTT.

This clone was detected a few times. The rearrangement links TRBV4-2 to TRBJ1-6; the match to TRBD1 covers 7 bases. The CDR3 length is 17 residues. The J segment lost 5 bases and the V segment lost 3 bases, leaving 10 bases of the junction unmatched. Germline V lookup: CDR1 LGHNA, CDR2 YNFKEQ. CDR3 residues: CASSHNRGAGNNSPLHF. For the CDR3, the DNA is TGTGCCAGCAGCCATAACAGGGGAGCTGGGAATAATTCACCCCTCCACTTT.

This clone has just one count. This chain uses TRBV5-4 with TRBJ2-3; 7 bases match TRBD2. V was pared by 3 bases and J by 0 bases, with 7 bases of the junction left unmatched. Germline V gene sequence: CDR1 SGHNT, CDR2 YYREEE (reference sequence). CDR3 length: 16 residues. CDR3 coding DNA: TGTGCCAGCAGCTCCCAAAGCGGGACTAGCACAGATACGCAGTATTTT. It encodes CASSSQSGTSTDTQYF.

The chain links TRBV5-1 to TRBJ2-7, with 12 bases lining up with TRBD2. V lost 0 bases, J lost 4 bases, and 5 bases stayed unmatched. The CDR3 has 16 amino acids. The germline V gene has CDR1 SGHRS and CDR2 YFSETQ. DNA of the CDR3: TGCGCCAGCAGCTTGGTGTCTAGCGGGAGGGTATACGAGCAGTACTTC. It yields the protein CASSLVSSGRVYEQYF.

The chain uses TRBV10-2 and TRBJ2-7; 8 bases map to TRBD2. CDR3 size: 14 residues. Germline-derived CDR1 and CDR2 are WSHSY and SAAADI. The V segment lost 4 bases and the J segment 4 bases; nucleotides outside the gene matches: 6. The chain's CDR3 is CASSAGGRFYEQYF. CDR3 in DNA: TGCGCCAGCAGTGCTGGCGGGAGGTTTTACGAGCAGTACTTC.